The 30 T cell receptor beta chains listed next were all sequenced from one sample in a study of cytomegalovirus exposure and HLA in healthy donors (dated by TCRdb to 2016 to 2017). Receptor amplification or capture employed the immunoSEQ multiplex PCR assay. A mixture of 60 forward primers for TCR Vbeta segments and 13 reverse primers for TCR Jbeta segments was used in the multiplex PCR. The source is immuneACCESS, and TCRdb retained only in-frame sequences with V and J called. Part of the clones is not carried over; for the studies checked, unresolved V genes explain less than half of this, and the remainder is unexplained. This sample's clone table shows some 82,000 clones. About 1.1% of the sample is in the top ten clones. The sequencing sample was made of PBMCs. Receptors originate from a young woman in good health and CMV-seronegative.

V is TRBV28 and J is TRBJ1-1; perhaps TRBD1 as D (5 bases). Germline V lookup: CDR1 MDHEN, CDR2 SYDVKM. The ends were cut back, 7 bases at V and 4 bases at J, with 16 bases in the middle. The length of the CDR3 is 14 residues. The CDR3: CASIMGGIGTEAFF. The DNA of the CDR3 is TGTGCCAGCATCATGGGGGGGATTGGCACTGAAGCTTTCTTT.

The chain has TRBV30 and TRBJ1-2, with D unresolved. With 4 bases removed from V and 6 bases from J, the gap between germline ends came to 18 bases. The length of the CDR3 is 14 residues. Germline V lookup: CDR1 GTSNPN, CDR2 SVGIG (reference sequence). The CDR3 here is CAWKSTTAGHGYTF. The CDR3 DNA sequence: TGTGCCTGGAAATCGACTACAGCAGGCCATGGCTACACCTTC.

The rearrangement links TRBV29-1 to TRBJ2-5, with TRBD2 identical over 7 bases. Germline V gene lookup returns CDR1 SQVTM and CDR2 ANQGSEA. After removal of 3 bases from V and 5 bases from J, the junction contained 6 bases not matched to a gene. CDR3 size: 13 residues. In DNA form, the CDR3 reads TGCAGCGTTGATGGTTGGGGAGGGGAGACCCAGTACTTC. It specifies CSVDGWGGETQYF.

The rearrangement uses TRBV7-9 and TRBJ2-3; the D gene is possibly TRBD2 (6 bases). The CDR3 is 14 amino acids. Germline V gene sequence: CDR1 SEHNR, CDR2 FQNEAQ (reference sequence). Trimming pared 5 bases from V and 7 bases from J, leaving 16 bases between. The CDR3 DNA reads TGTGCCAGCAGCGGTTGGCGGGGAGGAAATACGCAGTATTTT. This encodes CASSGWRGGNTQYF.

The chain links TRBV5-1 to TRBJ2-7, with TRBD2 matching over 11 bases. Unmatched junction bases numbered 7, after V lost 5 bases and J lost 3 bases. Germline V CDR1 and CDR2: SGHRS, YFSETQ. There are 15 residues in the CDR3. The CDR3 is CASRRDTSGGYEQYF. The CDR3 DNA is TGCGCCAGCAGGAGAGACACTAGCGGGGGCTACGAGCAGTACTTC.

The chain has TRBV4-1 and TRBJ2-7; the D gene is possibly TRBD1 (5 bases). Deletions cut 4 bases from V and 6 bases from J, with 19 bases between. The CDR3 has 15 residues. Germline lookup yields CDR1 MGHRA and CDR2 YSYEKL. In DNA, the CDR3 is TGCGCCAGCAGCCCAGTGCCAGGAGTTGACAGCGAGCAGTACTTC. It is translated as CASSPVPGVDSEQYF.

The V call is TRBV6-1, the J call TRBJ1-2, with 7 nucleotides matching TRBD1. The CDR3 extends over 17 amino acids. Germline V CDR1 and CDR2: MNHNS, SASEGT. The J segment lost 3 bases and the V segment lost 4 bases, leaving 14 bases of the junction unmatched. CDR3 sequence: CASSVRDRWLLDYGYTF. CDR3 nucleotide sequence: TGTGCCAGCAGTGTCCGGGACAGATGGCTACTAGACTATGGCTACACCTTC.

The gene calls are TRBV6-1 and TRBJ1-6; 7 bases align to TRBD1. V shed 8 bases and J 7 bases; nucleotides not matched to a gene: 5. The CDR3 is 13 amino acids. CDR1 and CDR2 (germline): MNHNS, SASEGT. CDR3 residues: CASEGAGNSPLHF. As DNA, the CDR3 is TGTGCCAGCGAGGGGGCGGGAAATTCACCCCTCCACTTT.

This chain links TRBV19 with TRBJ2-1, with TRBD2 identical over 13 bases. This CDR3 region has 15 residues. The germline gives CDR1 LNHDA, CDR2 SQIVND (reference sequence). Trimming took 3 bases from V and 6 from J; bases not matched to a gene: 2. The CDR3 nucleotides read TGTGCCAGTAGTATGGGGACTAGCGGGATCAATGAGCAGTTCTTC. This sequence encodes CASSMGTSGINEQFF.

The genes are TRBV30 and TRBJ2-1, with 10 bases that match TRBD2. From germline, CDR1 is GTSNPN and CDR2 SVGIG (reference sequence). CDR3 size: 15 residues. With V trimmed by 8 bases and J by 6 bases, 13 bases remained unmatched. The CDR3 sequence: CAGIEWSGRANEQFF. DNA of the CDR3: TGTGCCGGGATCGAGTGGAGCGGGAGGGCCAATGAGCAGTTCTTC.

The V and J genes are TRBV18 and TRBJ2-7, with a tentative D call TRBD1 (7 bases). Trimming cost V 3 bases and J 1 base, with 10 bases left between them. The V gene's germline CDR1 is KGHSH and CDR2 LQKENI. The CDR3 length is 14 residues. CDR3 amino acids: CASSPRGESYEQYF. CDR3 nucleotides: TGTGCCAGCTCACCCAGGGGGGAATCCTACGAGCAGTACTTC.

CDR3: CASSPFDSKGGELFF. In nucleotides, the CDR3 is TGTGCCAGCTCACCATTCGACAGCAAGGGCGGGGAGCTGTTTTTT. The V gene is TRBV18, the J gene TRBJ2-2; weak D call: TRBD1 (5 bases). The CDR3 is 15 amino acids. Germline V CDR1 and CDR2: KGHSH, LQKENI. V was cut by 2 bases and J by 7 bases, with 14 bases left in between. The entire variable domain, with the rest obtained from reference TRBV18 and TRBJ2-2, is as follows: NAGVMQNPRHLVRRRGQEARLRCSPMKGHSHVYWYRQLPEEGLKFMVYLQKENIIDESGMPKERFSAEFPKEGPSILRIQQVVRGDSAAYFCASSPFDSKGGELFFGEGSRLTVL.

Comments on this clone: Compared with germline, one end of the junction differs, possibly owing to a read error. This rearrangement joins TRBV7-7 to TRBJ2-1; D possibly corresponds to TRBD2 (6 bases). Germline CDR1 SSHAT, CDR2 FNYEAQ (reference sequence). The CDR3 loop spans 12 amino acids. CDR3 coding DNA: TGTGCTAGCAGCCTACTGGGAGGAGAGCAGTTCTTC. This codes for CASSLLGGEQFF.

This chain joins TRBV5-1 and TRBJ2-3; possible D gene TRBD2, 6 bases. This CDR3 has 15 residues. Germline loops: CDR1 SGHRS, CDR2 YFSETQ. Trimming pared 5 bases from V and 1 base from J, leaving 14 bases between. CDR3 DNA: TGCGCCAGCAGGCTCCTAGCGAGCCGCACAGATACGCAGTATTTT. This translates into CASRLLASRTDTQYF.

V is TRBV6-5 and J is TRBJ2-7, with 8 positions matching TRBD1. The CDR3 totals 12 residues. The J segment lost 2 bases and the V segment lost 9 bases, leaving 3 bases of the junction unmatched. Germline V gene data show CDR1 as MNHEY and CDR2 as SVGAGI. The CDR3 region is CASGTGTYEQYF. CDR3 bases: TGTGCCAGTGGGACAGGCACCTACGAGCAGTACTTC.

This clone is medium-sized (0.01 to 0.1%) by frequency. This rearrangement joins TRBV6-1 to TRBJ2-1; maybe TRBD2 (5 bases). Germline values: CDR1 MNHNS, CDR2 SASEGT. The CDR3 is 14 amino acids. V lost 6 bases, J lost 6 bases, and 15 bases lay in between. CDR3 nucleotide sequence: TGTGCCAGCAGAATTACTAGGTATAGCAATGAGCAGTTCTTC. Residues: CASRITRYSNEQFF.

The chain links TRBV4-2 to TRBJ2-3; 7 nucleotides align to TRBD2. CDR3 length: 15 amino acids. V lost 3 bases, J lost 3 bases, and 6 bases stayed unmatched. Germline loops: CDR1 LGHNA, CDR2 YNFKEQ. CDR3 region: CASSQGTTTTDTQYF. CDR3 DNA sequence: TGTGCCAGCAGCCAGGGGACTACCACGACAGATACGCAGTATTTT.

The CDR3 reads CASSLDQRLQPDTQYF. The CDR3 DNA reads as TGCGCCAGCAGCTTGGACCAAAGACTACAACCAGATACGCAGTATTTT. The chain employs TRBV5-1 and TRBJ2-3, with a weak D call TRBD2 (5 bases). The V gene lost 0 bases and the J gene lost 4 bases, with 15 bases spanning the gap. Germline V gene data show CDR1 as SGHRS and CDR2 as YFSETQ. This CDR3 region has 16 residues.

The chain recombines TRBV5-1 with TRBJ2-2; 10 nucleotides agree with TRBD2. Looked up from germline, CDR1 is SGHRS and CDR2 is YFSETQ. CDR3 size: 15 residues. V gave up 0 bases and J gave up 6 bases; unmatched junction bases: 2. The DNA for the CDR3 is TGCGCCAGCAGCTTGGAGCTAGCGGGAGCCGGGGAGCTGTTTTTT. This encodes CASSLELAGAGELFF.

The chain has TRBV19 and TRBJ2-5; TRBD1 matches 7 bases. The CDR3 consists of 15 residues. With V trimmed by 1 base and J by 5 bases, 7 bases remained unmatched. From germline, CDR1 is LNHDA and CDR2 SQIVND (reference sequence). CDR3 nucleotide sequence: TGTGCCAGTAGTATAGGTAGGACAGGCCGTGAGACCCAGTACTTC. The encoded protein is CASSIGRTGRETQYF.

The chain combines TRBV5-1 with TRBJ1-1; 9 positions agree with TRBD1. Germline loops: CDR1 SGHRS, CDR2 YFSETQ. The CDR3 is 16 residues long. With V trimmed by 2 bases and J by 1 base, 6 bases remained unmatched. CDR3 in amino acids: CASSFGDRVPNTEAFF. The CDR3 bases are TGCGCCAGCAGCTTTGGGGACAGGGTACCGAACACTGAAGCTTTCTTT.

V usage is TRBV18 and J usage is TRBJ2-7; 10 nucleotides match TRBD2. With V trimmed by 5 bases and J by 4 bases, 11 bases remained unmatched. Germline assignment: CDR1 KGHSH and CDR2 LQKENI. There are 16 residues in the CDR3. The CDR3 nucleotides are TGTGCCAGCTCATCCAGCGGGAGGGCCGCCGTTTACGAGCAGTACTTC. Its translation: CASSSSGRAAVYEQYF.

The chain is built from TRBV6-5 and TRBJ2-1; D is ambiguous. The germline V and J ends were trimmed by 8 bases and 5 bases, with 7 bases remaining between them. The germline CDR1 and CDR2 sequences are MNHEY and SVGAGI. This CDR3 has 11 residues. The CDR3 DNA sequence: TGTGCCAGCCGTAGAAACAATGAGCAGTTCTTC. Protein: CASRRNNEQFF.

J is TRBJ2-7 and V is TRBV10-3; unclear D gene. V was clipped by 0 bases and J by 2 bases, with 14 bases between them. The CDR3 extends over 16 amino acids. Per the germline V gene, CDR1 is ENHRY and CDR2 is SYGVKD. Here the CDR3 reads CAISESRIQVAYEQYF. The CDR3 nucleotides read TGTGCCATCAGTGAGTCTCGGATTCAGGTTGCCTACGAGCAGTACTTC.

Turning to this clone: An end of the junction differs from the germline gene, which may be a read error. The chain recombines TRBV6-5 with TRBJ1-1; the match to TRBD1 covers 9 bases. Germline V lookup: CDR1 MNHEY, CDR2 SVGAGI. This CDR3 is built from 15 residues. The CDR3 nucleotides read TGTGCCAGCAGAACCGGGACAGGGATGAGAGCTGAAGCTTCCTTT. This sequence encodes CASRTGTGMRAEASF.

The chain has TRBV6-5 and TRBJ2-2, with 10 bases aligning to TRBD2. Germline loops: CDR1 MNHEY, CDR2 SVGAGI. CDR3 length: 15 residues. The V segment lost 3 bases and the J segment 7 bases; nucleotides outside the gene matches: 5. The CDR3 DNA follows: TGTGCCAGCAGTTATCAGCGGGGGGGAGGCGGGGAGCTGTTTTTT. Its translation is CASSYQRGGGGELFF.

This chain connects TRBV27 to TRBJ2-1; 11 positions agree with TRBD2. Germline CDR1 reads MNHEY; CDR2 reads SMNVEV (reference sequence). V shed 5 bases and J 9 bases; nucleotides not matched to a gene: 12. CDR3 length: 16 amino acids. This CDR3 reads CASSPIAGGARGEQFF. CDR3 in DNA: TGTGCCAGCAGTCCAATAGCGGGAGGGGCACGGGGTGAGCAGTTCTTC.

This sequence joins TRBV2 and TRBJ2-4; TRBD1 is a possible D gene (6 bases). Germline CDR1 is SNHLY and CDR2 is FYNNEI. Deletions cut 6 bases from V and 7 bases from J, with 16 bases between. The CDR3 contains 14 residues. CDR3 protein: CASRRGIEENIQYF. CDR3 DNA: TGTGCCAGCAGGAGGGGGATAGAGGAGAACATTCAGTACTTC.

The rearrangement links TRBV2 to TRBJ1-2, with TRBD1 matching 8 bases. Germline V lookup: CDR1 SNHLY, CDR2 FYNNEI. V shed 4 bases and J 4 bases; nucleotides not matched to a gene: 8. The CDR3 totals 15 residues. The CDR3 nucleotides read TGTGCCAGCAGTGCTCAGGGGGCGGAAGCCTATGGCTACACCTTC. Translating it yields CASSAQGAEAYGYTF.

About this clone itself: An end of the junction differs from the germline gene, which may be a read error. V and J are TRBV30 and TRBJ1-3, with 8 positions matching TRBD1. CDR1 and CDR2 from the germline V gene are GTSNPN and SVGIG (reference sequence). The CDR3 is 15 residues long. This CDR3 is CAGSPDRTGGNTIYF. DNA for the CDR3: TGTGCCGGGAGTCCCGACAGGACAGGGGGAAACACCATATATTTT.